Following are 14 T cell receptor beta chains from one sample sequenced in a study of spatial heterogeneity in lung cancer. Regarding time point: sample taken at primary tumor resection. A single record per CDR3 protein comes from TCRdb applying MiXCR to the 5' RACE reads. The sample carries 20,000 to 25,000 distinct CDR3 sequences, 4.6% recorded once. The input for sequencing was PBMCs, taken at surgery. These receptors were collected from a male donor with early-stage non-small cell lung cancer.

The sample holds many counts of this clonotype. This CDR3 reads CSARAYGQGAGEAFF. CDR3 DNA: TGCAGTGCTAGAGCTTACGGACAGGGGGCTGGTGAAGCTTTCTTT. This chain links TRBV20-1 with TRBJ1-1; 11 bases map to TRBD1. The CDR3 has 15 amino acids. The J segment lost 7 bases and the V segment lost 1 base, leaving 8 bases of the junction unmatched. The germline V gene has CDR1 DFQATT and CDR2 SNEGSKA (reference sequence).

This clonotype was recorded at least ten times. The CDR3 region has the DNA TGCAGTGCTACCCCTGGGACAGGTGGGGGAAAACTGTTTTTT. Protein: CSATPGTGGGKLFF. This chain joins TRBV20-1 and TRBJ1-4; 8 nucleotides match TRBD1. J lost 10 bases, V lost 4 bases, and 11 bases had no gene match. In germline, CDR1 is DFQATT, CDR2 SNEGSKA (reference sequence). This CDR3 is built from 14 residues.

To note about this clonotype: With a much larger clone just one base away, this may be a read error. The chain combines TRBV12-3 or TRBV12-4 with TRBJ1-3; D is possibly TRBD1 (5 bases). The CDR3 extends over 14 amino acids. The V end was cut by 2 bases, the J end by 8 bases, with 13 bases between. The CDR3 sequence: CASSLSVGGYTIYF. DNA for the CDR3: TGTGCCAGCAGTTTATCAGTGGGGGGATACACCATATATTTT.

This clonotype has ten or more counts. The chain has TRBV12-3 or TRBV12-4 and TRBJ2-1; TRBD2 matches 16 bases. The CDR3 runs 16 residues. Unmatched junction bases numbered 8, after V lost 5 bases and J lost 10 bases. The CDR3 reads CASSRGTSGRVGEQFF. For the CDR3, the DNA is TGTGCCAGCAGTCGGGGGACTAGCGGGAGGGTCGGGGAGCAGTTCTTC.

The chain has TRBV7-2 and TRBJ2-1; perhaps TRBD2 as D (5 bases). CDR1 and CDR2 from the germline V gene are SGHTA and FQGNSA. V lost 2 bases, J lost 3 bases, and 11 bases lay in between. This CDR3 is built from 15 residues. CDR3 in DNA: TGTGCCAGCAGCTTAAGGGAGTCTCACTACAATGAGCAGTTCTTC. This translates into CASSLRESHYNEQFF.

In this sample, this clonotype turned up many times. The genes are TRBV20-1 and TRBJ1-3; tentatively, D is TRBD1 (5 bases). This CDR3 comprises 14 residues. The germline gives CDR1 DFQATT, CDR2 SNEGSKA (reference sequence). V lost 5 bases, J lost 0 bases, and 11 bases lay in between. In nucleotides, the CDR3 is TGCAGTGCTTCCCGACAGTCCTCTGGAAACACCATATATTTT. Its protein product is CSASRQSSGNTIYF.

This clonotype has a count of ten or more. This chain connects TRBV19 to TRBJ2-4; TRBD1 is a possible D gene (6 bases). Germline loops: CDR1 LNHDA, CDR2 SQIVND (reference sequence). Trimming left V 1 base short and J 8 bases short, with 18 bases between. The CDR3 consists of 16 residues. The DNA of the CDR3 is TGTGCCAGTAGTATAGGTGGACAGATTTTACGGGACATTCAGTACTTC. It is translated as CASSIGGQILRDIQYF.

By share, this clonotype counts as medium-sized (0.01 to 0.1%). The rearrangement uses TRBV5-5 and TRBJ1-6; D uncertain. Germline values: CDR1 SGHKS, CDR2 YYEKEE (reference sequence). The CDR3 has 15 amino acids. The V gene lost 0 bases and the J gene lost 4 bases, with 8 bases spanning the gap. The CDR3 here is CASSLAVGYNSPLHF. The CDR3, as DNA: TGTGCCAGCAGCTTGGCCGTCGGGTATAATTCACCCCTCCACTTT.

This clonotype was seen more than once but under ten times. The J gene is TRBJ2-3, the V gene TRBV7-2; 7 bases match TRBD2. J lost 5 bases, V lost 2 bases, and 1 base had no gene match. CDR1 is SGHTA and CDR2 is FQGNSA in the germline V gene. The CDR3 consists of 13 residues. The CDR3 DNA reads TGTGCCAGCAGCTTACAGCGGGGAGATACGCAGTATTTT. Protein sequence: CASSLQRGDTQYF. Based on the CDR3 plus reference TRBV7-2 and TRBJ2-3, the full variable domain is GAGVSQSPSNKVTEKGKDVELRCDPISGHTALYWYRQSLGQGLEFLIYFQGNSAPDKSGLPSDRFSAERTGGSVSTLTIQRTQQEDSAVYLCASSLQRGDTQYFGPGTRLTVL.

The sample holds a few counts of this clonotype. The CDR3 nucleotides are TGTGCCAGCAGTCGCCACGGGCGCATGAACACTGAAGCTTTCTTT. Encoded protein: CASSRHGRMNTEAFF. The V gene is TRBV6-5, the J gene TRBJ1-1; D uncertain. Germline CDR1 reads MNHEY; CDR2 reads SVGAGI. This CDR3 region has 15 residues. Trimming left V 5 bases short and J 0 bases short, with 13 bases between.

Many counts were recorded for this clonotype. CDR3 DNA sequence: TGTGCCAGCAGCTCGGACGCTGGGGAGGACAATGAGCAGTTCTTC. Translating gives CASSSDAGEDNEQFF. The chain has TRBV11-3 and TRBJ2-1; tentative D call: TRBD2 (6 bases). CDR3 length: 15 residues. V gave up 4 bases and J gave up 5 bases, with 15 bases separating them. Germline V gene lookup returns CDR1 SGHNT and CDR2 YENEEA.

This clonotype has more than one count but fewer than ten. This chain uses TRBV28 with TRBJ1-6, with unresolved D. From germline, CDR1 is MDHEN and CDR2 SYDVKM. This CDR3 spans 15 amino acids. Trimming removed 6 bases from V and 0 bases from J, with 9 bases in between. The CDR3 nucleotides read TGTGCCAGCAGCCGAGGCATCTCCTATAATTCACCCCTCCACTTT. Translation: CASSRGISYNSPLHF.

This clonotype was detected many times. The chain is built from TRBV6-2 or TRBV6-3 and TRBJ2-5; 9 bases agree with TRBD2. The CDR3 sequence is 19 residues long. Per germline, CDR1 MNHEY and CDR2 SVGEGT. The V segment lost 2 bases and the J segment 4 bases; nucleotides outside the gene matches: 17. CDR3 DNA sequence: TGTGCCAGCAGTTACCCGGAGGAGCGGGGGGACACTAATGTAGAGACCCAGTACTTC. Translating it yields CASSYPEERGDTNVETQYF.

This clonotype was found many times. The chain couples TRBV18 to TRBJ1-1; tentative D call: TRBD1 (5 bases). The germline CDR1 and CDR2 sequences are KGHSH and LQKENI. Deletions cut 2 bases from V and 5 bases from J, with 9 bases between. This CDR3 is built from 13 residues. CDR3 in amino acids: CASSPAEGTEAFF. CDR3 in DNA: TGTGCCAGCTCACCAGCGGAGGGGACTGAAGCTTTCTTT.